One sample yielded the 13 T cell receptor beta chains listed below, sequenced in a study of vaccination and CD4 T cells after COVID-19. Antigens of these TCRs are unknown. Treatment reported: roughly 10-day PBMC culture with coronavirus spike peptide pools or control peptides (ViraFEST assay). At the Johns Hopkins FTIC core, DNA taken from cultured CD4+ T cells was sequenced by way of the Oncomine TCR Beta short-read assay. One entry per CDR3 protein, called by TCRdb with MiXCR from the PCR reads. The profile covers thousands of distinct CDR3 sequences, with just over 55% appearing a single time and over 20% taken by the ten largest. What was sequenced was CD4+ T cells from blood, cultured in vitro. The receptors derive from a human donor who had recovered from COVID-19.

The chain couples TRBV28 to TRBJ1-5, with D maybe TRBD1 (5 bases). The ends were cut back, 3 bases at V and 6 bases at J, with 15 bases in the middle. Germline-derived CDR1 and CDR2 are MDHEN and SYDVKM. The CDR3 is made up of 15 amino acids. The chain's CDR3 is CASSLPREGRQPQHF. The CDR3 nucleotides read TGTGCCAGCAGTTTGCCCAGGGAGGGTCGTCAGCCCCAGCATTTT. The full variable domain, in which reference TRBV28 and TRBJ1-5 provide the parts outside the CDR3, is DVKVTQSSRYLVKRTGEKVFLECVQDMDHENMFWYRQDPGLGLRLIYFSYDVKMKEKGDIPEGYSVSREKKERFSLILESASTNQTSMYLCASSLPREGRQPQHFGDGTRLSIL.

The gene calls are TRBV7-8 and TRBJ2-7; TRBD2 matches at 7 bases. The CDR3 extends over 14 amino acids. V trimming: 0 bases; J trimming: 6 bases; junction bases outside the gene matches: 5. Germline V gene data show CDR1 as SGHVS and CDR2 as FQNEAQ. The DNA for the CDR3 is TGTGCCAGCAGCTTAGCGCTAGGGGAGGGCGAGCAGTACTTC. Protein product: CASSLALGEGEQYF.

The rearrangement links TRBV19 to TRBJ1-5, with 12 bases lining up with TRBD1. In germline, CDR1 is LNHDA, CDR2 SQIVND (reference sequence). The CDR3 has 18 residues. After removal of 7 bases from V and 3 bases from J, the junction contained 13 bases not matched to a gene. For the CDR3, the DNA is TGTGCCAGTACCCCCGTGATAGGGACAGGGGGCTTCAATCAGCCCCAGCATTTT. Residues: CASTPVIGTGGFNQPQHF.

This sequence joins TRBV11-2 and TRBJ2-3, with D uncertain. Germline CDR1 is SGHAT and CDR2 is FQNNGV. The CDR3 is 12 residues long. Trimming took off 1 base at V and 8 bases at J, with 7 bases between the two ends. In DNA form, the CDR3 reads TGTGCCAGCAGCTTAGTTCGTGGTACGCAGTATTTT. Protein sequence: CASSLVRGTQYF.

This rearrangement joins TRBV12-3 or TRBV12-4 to TRBJ2-7, with 8 bases fitting TRBD2. V lost 6 bases and J lost 4; bases outside the gene matches: 11. The CDR3 covers 15 residues. The CDR3 protein is CASSVAGTGEYEQYF. The CDR3, as DNA: TGTGCCAGCAGCGTAGCGGGAACGGGAGAATACGAGCAGTACTTC.

This clonotype is labeled as medium-sized. This rearrangement joins TRBV14 to TRBJ2-5, with a weak D call TRBD1 (5 bases). V lost 8 bases and J lost 3, with 13 bases in between. The CDR3 consists of 13 residues. Germline V gene data show CDR1 as SGHDN and CDR2 as FVKESK. DNA for the CDR3: TGTGCCAGCGAAAGGGGTGGTGAAGAGACCCAGTACTTC. Protein sequence: CASERGGEETQYF. Based on the CDR3 plus reference TRBV14 and TRBJ2-5, the full variable domain is EAGVTQFPSHSVIEKGQTVTLRCDPISGHDNLYWYRRVMGKEIKFLLHFVKESKQDESGMPNNRFLAERTGGTYSTLKVQPAELEDSGVYFCASERGGEETQYFGPGTRLLVL.

The rearrangement joins TRBV6-1 to TRBJ1-1; D possibly corresponds to TRBD1 (5 bases). V was shortened by 6 bases and J by 1 base, with 9 bases between the two germline ends. Germline CDR1 reads MNHNS; CDR2 reads SASEGT. The CDR3 length is 13 residues. The DNA for the CDR3 is TGTGCCAGCAGCCGGCAGGGGAACACTGAAGCTTTCTTT. Its protein is CASSRQGNTEAFF.

Only a few counts were recorded for this clonotype. The chain recombines TRBV7-2 with TRBJ1-2; 7 bases are a match to TRBD1. In germline, CDR1 is SGHTA, CDR2 FQGNSA. V was clipped by 2 bases and J by 3 bases; unmatched bases: 0. CDR3 length: 13 residues. The CDR3 sequence is CASSLQGDYGYTF. CDR3 DNA: TGTGCCAGCAGCTTACAGGGGGACTATGGCTACACCTTC.

There are a few counts of this clonotype. The V call is TRBV20-1, the J call TRBJ2-7; 7 positions agree with TRBD1. CDR1 is DFQATT, CDR2 SNEGSKA, per germline (reference sequence). The length of the CDR3 is 13 residues. V lost 1 base, J lost 4 bases, and 4 bases stayed unmatched. In DNA form, the CDR3 reads TGCAGTGCTAGAGGAGACAGGGCTTACGAGCAGTACTTC. Its protein is CSARGDRAYEQYF.

This clonotype was counted a few times. This chain uses TRBV6-2 or TRBV6-3 with TRBJ2-4; D is unclear. In germline, CDR1 is MNHEY, CDR2 SVGEGT. Deletions cut 5 bases from V and 6 bases from J, with 14 bases between. CDR3 length: 14 residues. CDR3 sequence: CASSKRQGTNIQYF. The CDR3 DNA is TGTGCCAGCAGTAAACGACAAGGAACAAACATTCAGTACTTC.

This clonotype was detected a few times. The chain is built from TRBV7-2 and TRBJ1-2; D not certain. The germline CDR1 and CDR2 sequences are SGHTA and FQGNSA. The ends were cut back, 2 bases at V and 7 bases at J, with 14 bases in the middle. This CDR3 comprises 14 residues. The CDR3 is CASSLSTLITGYTF. The CDR3 nucleotides are TGTGCCAGCAGCTTAAGCACTTTAATAACTGGCTACACCTTC.

The chain combines TRBV5-8 with TRBJ2-3; D remains unclear. The CDR3 contains 13 residues. Germline V gives CDR1 SGHTS, CDR2 YDEGEE. V lost 5 bases, J lost 2 bases, and 9 bases lay in between. CDR3 bases: TGTGCCAGCAGACCCCGGGCCACAGATACGCAGTATTTT. It codes for CASRPRATDTQYF.

This rearrangement joins TRBV6-2 or TRBV6-3 to TRBJ1-1, with D possibly being TRBD1 (6 bases). The V gene lost 7 bases and the J gene lost 1 base, with 13 bases spanning the gap. The CDR3 contains 14 residues. CDR1 and CDR2 from the germline V gene are MNHEY and SVGEGT. The CDR3 DNA reads as TGTGCCAGCACGAGGGAAGGGGGGAACACTGAAGCTTTCTTT. It yields the protein CASTREGGNTEAFF.